The sequence of this T cell receptor (beta chain) was determined in a study of spatial heterogeneity in lung cancer (dated by TCRdb to the late 2010s). About the full investigation: Beta-chain transcripts were consistently detected in greater numbers than alpha-chain transcripts, which likely reflected higher beta-chain transcript abundance. In tumor regions, TCR transcript counts showed a strong correlation with a T cell transcriptional module score from matched bulk RNA-seq. In the raw uncorrected reads, each unique combination of TCR and UMI appeared on average more than ten times. In non-small cell lung cancer, the study made a quantitative comparison of TCR alpha and beta repertoires among multiple tumor regions, matched nontumor lung and blood. The study linked features of the TCR repertoire to counts of nonsynonymous mutations, which were determined by whole-exome sequencing of tumor tissue. At surgery, over 200 tumor regions, roughly 63 matched nontumor lung samples and 56 PBMC samples were TCR-sequenced for both alpha and beta chains. Points the paper makes about the study in general: A correlation was observed between the number of expanded intratumoral alpha and beta TCRs and the tumor nonsynonymous mutation count. Estimated TCR-seq coverage of tumor T cells was only around 7.2% for alpha chains and around 13% for beta chains. Confirming at a functional level the hypothesis that regional TCRs recognize regional mutations was considered to require additional single-cell paired TCR alpha and beta sequencing. Counts of ubiquitous and regional expanded TCRs were found to correlate with counts of ubiquitous and regional nonsynonymous mutations, respectively.

The sample's time point label is to be understood as: sample taken at primary tumor resection. The donors were some 72 patients from the lung TRACERx cohort who had early-stage, untreated non-small cell lung cancer. For TCR sequencing, whole RNA was extracted from tumor and nontumor lung tissue, or from cryopreserved PBMC samples, and no cell sorting was done. Patients were selected for TCR sequencing only if sufficient RNA was available from at least two tumor regions. A lung pathologist reviewed the tumor and adjacent nontumor lung specimens before the specimens were selected. By how much of the sample it makes up, this clonotype is medium-sized (0.01 to 0.1%). It has no known antigen specificity. No base-level quality is on record; no much larger clone is a single base apart. CDR1 and CDR2, looked up from the germline V gene (reference sequence), are SEHNR and FQNEAQ. Trimming at the junction amounts to 5 bases on V and 2 bases on J, and the germline ends lie 11 bases apart. The CDR3 runs 14 amino acids, cysteine and phenylalanine included. The DNA shown is the 42-base CDR3, in frame from base 1.

Library generation was performed with 5' RACE. Sequencing took place on a NextSeq 500. To allow correction of PCR and sequencing errors, the TCR library protocol tagged every TCR cDNA molecule with a unique molecular identifier. Regarding the original processing steps: Decombinator tools were used for TCR identification, UMI-based error correction and CDR3 extraction. TCRs above a frequency of 2 per 1,000, corresponding to the top 1% of the tumor frequency distribution, were defined as expanded. Expanded tumor TCRs were classed as regional if statistically deemed absent (corrected P<0.05) from at least one tumor region, otherwise ubiquitous. Rényi diversity was computed with the R vegan package after subsampling each repertoire 100 times to 5,000 TCRs. CDR3 similarity networks were built from amino acid triplet string-kernel similarity, with CDR3s being connected when pairwise similarity was above 0.82. TCRdb took the public reads, trimmed them with fastp at Q25, ran MiXCR for clone calling and kept in-frame beta chains. Rows merge per CDR3 protein into single entries with the most common DNA and genes. TCRdb, rather than the study authors, made the V and J calls. This sample is represented by fewer than 10,000 distinct CDR3 sequences; 5.5% to 8% of them were singletons. The ten largest clones represent 15% to 20% of the sample.

The clonotype comes from a female donor with early-stage non-small cell lung cancer. Sequenced here: lung tumor tissue, sampled at surgery. The rearranged chain carries TRBV7-9 and TRBJ2-3, with a weak D call of TRBD1 (7 bases match). The CDR3 protein: CASSAEGATDTQYF. The nucleotide sequence is given as TGTGCCAGCAGCGCGGAGGGGGCCACAGATACGCAGTATTTT.